This T cell receptor (beta chain) was identified in a study of blood T cell repertoires in COVID-19. Across the whole study: Whether acute or convalescent, the COVID-19 samples came from the United States, Italy and Spain.

The sample holds a few counts of this clone. Produced via immunoSEQ multiplex PCR; TCRdb's table is partial and in-frame only. Among about 150,000 clones, over 75% were seen once, and the ten largest hold 7% to 7.5%. Germline lookup yields CDR1 MGHDK and CDR2 SYGVNS. The CDR3 is made up of 17 amino acids. J gave up 0 bases and V 3 bases, and 8 bases lay outside the gene matches. The chain joins TRBV25-1 to TRBJ1-3, with TRBD1 identical over 7 bases. Input material: PBMCs or T cells enriched from blood (not recorded which). The receptor comes from a woman aged 45-59 years who had recovered from COVID-19. The CDR3 is CASSDLRTGGSGNTIYF. The CDR3 region has the DNA TGTGCCAGCAGTGATCTCCGGACAGGCGGCTCTGGAAACACCATATATTTT.